The 8 T cell receptor beta chains below were found in one sample sequenced in a study of spatial heterogeneity in lung cancer. Stated time point: sample taken at primary tumor resection. Without sorting, whole RNA was sequenced from tumor, nontumor lung or frozen PBMC. TCRdb used MiXCR to reprocess the 5' RACE reads, holding one entry per CDR3 protein. The sample carries 82,000 or so distinct CDR3 sequences, roughly 12% recorded once. Specimen: PBMCs, collected at surgery. All receptors come from a male donor with early-stage non-small cell lung cancer.

The genes are TRBV6-1 and TRBJ2-5; TRBD2 matches 7 bases. This CDR3 comprises 16 residues. Trimming removed 1 base from V and 1 base from J; junction bases left unmatched: 6. Germline V lookup: CDR1 MNHNS, CDR2 SASEGT. The CDR3, as DNA: TGTGCCAGCAGTGAAGGGGCTAGCGGTTTCCAAGAGACCCAGTACTTC. Protein product: CASSEGASGFQETQYF.

This clonotype was observed a handful of times. The chain uses TRBV29-1 and TRBJ1-2, with 8 bases lining up with TRBD1. The junction had 9 bases not matched to a gene; V was cut back by 0 bases and J by 0 bases. CDR1 and CDR2 from the germline V gene are SQVTM and ANQGSEA. The CDR3 consists of 17 residues. CDR3 nucleotides: TGCAGCGTTGAAGAGGGGGAGACAGGGGTAGCTAACTATGGCTACACCTTC. Protein sequence: CSVEEGETGVANYGYTF.

This clonotype was recorded many times. CDR3 protein: CSVDGQGVGTQYF. As DNA, the CDR3 is TGCAGCGTTGACGGACAGGGGGTCGGGACCCAGTACTTC. The V call is TRBV29-1, the J call TRBJ2-5, with 10 bases identical to TRBD1. CDR3 length equals 13 residues. Germline CDR1 SQVTM, CDR2 ANQGSEA. Trimming removed 3 bases from V and 7 bases from J; junction bases left unmatched: 5.

J is TRBJ2-5 and V is TRBV5-1; TRBD1 matches 8 bases. In germline, CDR1 is SGHRS, CDR2 YFSETQ. Trimming took 0 bases from V and 4 from J; bases not matched to a gene: 5. There are 15 residues in the CDR3. CDR3 amino acids: CASSLEAGGLETQYF. CDR3 bases: TGCGCCAGCAGCTTGGAGGCAGGGGGCCTAGAGACCCAGTACTTC. Drawing the rest from reference TRBV5-1 and TRBJ2-5, the complete variable domain is KAGVTQTPRYLIKTRGQQVTLSCSPISGHRSVSWYQQTPGQGLQFLFEYFSETQRNKGNFPGRFSGRQFSNSRSEMNVSTLELGDSALYLCASSLEAGGLETQYFGPGTRLLVL.

This chain uses TRBV9 with TRBJ1-6; 7 nucleotides align to TRBD1. Germline loops: CDR1 SGDLS, CDR2 YYNGEE. This CDR3 has 14 residues. The V gene end was trimmed by 4 bases and the J gene end by 4 bases; junction bases not matched to a gene: 2. The CDR3 DNA sequence: TGTGCCAGCAGCTACAGGGGTTATAATTCACCCCTCCACTTT. It codes for CASSYRGYNSPLHF.

This clonotype was detected a few times. This chain joins TRBV2 and TRBJ2-5; a weak D match, TRBD2 (6 bases). This CDR3 comprises 13 residues. Germline values: CDR1 SNHLY, CDR2 FYNNEI. Trimming took 1 base from V and 4 from J, leaving 7 bases between them. CDR3 nucleotides: TGTGCCAGCAGTGAAGAGGAGGGAGAGACCCAGTACTTC. It codes for CASSEEEGETQYF. Based on the CDR3 plus reference TRBV2 and TRBJ2-5, the full variable domain is EPEVTQTPSHQVTQMGQEVILRCVPISNHLYFYWYRQILGQKVEFLVSFYNNEISEKSEIFDDQFSVERPDGSNFTLKIRSTKLEDSAMYFCASSEEEGETQYFGPGTRLLVL.

The genes are TRBV24-1 and TRBJ2-2; 7 bases are shared with TRBD1. The junction had 5 bases not matched to a gene; V was cut back by 5 bases and J by 6 bases. The CDR3 has 14 amino acids. From germline, CDR1 is KGHDR and CDR2 SFDVKD. The chain's CDR3 is CATSAPGQPGELFF. CDR3 in DNA: TGTGCCACCAGTGCCCCGGGACAGCCCGGGGAGCTGTTTTTT.

V is TRBV29-1 and J is TRBJ2-3; the D is unclear. Germline-derived CDR1 and CDR2 are SQVTM and ANQGSEA. V gave up 4 bases and J gave up 2 bases, with 10 bases separating them. The CDR3 loop spans 13 amino acids. The DNA of the CDR3 is TGCAGCGTTGTCCAGGAAAACACAGATACGCAGTATTTT. Its protein product is CSVVQENTDTQYF.